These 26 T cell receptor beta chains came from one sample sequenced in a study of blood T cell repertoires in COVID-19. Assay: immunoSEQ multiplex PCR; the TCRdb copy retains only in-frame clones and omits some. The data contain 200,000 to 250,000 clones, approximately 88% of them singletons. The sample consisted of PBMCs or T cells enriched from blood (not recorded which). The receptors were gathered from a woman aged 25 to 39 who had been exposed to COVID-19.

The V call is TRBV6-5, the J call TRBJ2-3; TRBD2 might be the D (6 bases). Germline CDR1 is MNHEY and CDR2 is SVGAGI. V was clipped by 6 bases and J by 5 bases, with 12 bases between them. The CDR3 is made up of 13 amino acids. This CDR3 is CASRLSGGDTQYF. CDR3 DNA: TGTGCCAGCAGACTTAGCGGCGGAGATACGCAGTATTTT.

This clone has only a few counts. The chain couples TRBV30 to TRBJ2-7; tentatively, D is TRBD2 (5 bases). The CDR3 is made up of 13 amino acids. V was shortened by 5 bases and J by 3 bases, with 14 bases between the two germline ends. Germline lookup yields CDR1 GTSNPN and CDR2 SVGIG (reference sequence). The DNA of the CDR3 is TGTGCCTGGGACAAGATTAGCGACTACGAGCAGTACTTC. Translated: CAWDKISDYEQYF.

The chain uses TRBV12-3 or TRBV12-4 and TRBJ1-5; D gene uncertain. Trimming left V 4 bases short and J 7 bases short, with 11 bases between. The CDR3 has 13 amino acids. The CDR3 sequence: CASSSTPGQPQHF. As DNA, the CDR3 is TGTGCCAGCAGTTCGACCCCCGGGCAGCCCCAGCATTTT.

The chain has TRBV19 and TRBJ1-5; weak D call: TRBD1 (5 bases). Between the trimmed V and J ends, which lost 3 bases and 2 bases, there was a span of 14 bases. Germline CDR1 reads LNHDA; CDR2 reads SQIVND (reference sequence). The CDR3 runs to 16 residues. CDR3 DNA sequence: TGTGCCAGTAGTATCGGGCAGGGAATGGGCAATCAGCCCCAGCATTTT. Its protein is CASSIGQGMGNQPQHF. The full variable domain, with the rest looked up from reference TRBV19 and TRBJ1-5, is DGGITQSPKYLFRKEGQNVTLSCEQNLNHDAMYWYRQDPGQGLRLIYYSQIVNDFQKGDIAEGYSVSREKKESFPLTVTSAQKNPTAFYLCASSIGQGMGNQPQHFGDGTRLSIL.

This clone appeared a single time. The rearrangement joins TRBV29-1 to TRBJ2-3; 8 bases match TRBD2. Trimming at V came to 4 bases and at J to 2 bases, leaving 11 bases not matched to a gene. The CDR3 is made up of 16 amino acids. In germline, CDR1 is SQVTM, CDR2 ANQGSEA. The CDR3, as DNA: TGCAGCGTTGTTGTTTTGGCGGGAGGTAACACAGATACGCAGTATTTT. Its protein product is CSVVVLAGGNTDTQYF.

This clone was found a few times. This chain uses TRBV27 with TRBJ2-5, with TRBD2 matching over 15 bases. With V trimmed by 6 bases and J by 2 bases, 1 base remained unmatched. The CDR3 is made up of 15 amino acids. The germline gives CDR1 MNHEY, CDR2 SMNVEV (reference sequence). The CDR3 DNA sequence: TGTGCCAGCAGAGGGACTAGCGGGAGGCAAGAGACCCAGTACTTC. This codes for CASRGTSGRQETQYF.

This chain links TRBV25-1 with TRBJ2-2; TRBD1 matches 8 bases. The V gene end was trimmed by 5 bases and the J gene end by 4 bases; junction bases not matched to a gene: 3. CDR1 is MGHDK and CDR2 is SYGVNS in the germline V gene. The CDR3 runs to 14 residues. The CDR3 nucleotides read TGTGCCAGCAGTAAAACAGGGGGCACCGGGGAGCTGTTTTTT. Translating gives CASSKTGGTGELFF.

The CDR3 sequence: CASSLVSGEGYNEQFF. DNA for the CDR3: TGTGCCAGCAGCTTAGTTTCGGGGGAGGGTTACAATGAGCAGTTCTTC. This chain joins TRBV7-8 and TRBJ2-1; 7 bases are a match to TRBD2. Germline lookup yields CDR1 SGHVS and CDR2 FQNEAQ. Trimming took 1 base from V and 4 from J; bases not matched to a gene: 7. The CDR3 is 16 amino acids. The entire variable domain, with the rest obtained from reference TRBV7-8 and TRBJ2-1, is as follows: GAGVSQSPRYKVAKRGQDVALRCDPISGHVSLFWYQQALGQGPEFLTYFQNEAQLDKSGLPSDRFFAERPEGSVSTLKIQRTQQEDSAVYLCASSLVSGEGYNEQFFGPGTRLTVL.

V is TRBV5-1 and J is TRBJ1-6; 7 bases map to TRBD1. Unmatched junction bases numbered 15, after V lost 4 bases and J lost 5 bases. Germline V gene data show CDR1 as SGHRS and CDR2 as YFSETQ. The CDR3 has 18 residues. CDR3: CASSAKPGTAVDNSPLHF. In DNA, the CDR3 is TGCGCCAGCAGCGCGAAGCCAGGGACAGCGGTGGATAATTCACCCCTCCACTTT.

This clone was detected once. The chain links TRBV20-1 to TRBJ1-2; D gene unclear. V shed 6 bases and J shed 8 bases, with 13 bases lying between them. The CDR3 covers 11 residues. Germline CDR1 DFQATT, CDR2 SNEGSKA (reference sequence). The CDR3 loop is CSAPRAEGYTF. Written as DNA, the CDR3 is TGCAGTGCCCCGAGGGCGGAGGGCTACACCTTC.

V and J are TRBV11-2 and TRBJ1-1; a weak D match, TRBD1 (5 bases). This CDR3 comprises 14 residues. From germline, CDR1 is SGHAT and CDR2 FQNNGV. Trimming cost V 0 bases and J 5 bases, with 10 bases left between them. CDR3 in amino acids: CASSLDGAQTEAFF. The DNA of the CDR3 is TGTGCCAGCAGCTTAGATGGGGCGCAAACTGAAGCTTTCTTT.

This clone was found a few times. CDR3 nucleotides: TGTGCCAGCAGTTCTCAAGGACAGGGGTGGGAGACCCAGTACTTC. Amino acid sequence: CASSSQGQGWETQYF. The gene calls are TRBV28 and TRBJ2-5; 9 bases are a match to TRBD1. Germline assignment: CDR1 MDHEN and CDR2 SYDVKM. The CDR3 sequence is 15 residues long. The V and J ends lost 4 bases and 5 bases, in that order; junction bases with no gene match: 8. The full variable domain, its missing parts supplied by reference TRBV28 and TRBJ2-5, is DVKVTQSSRYLVKRTGEKVFLECVQDMDHENMFWYRQDPGLGLRLIYFSYDVKMKEKGDIPEGYSVSREKKERFSLILESASTNQTSMYLCASSSQGQGWETQYFGPGTRLLVL.

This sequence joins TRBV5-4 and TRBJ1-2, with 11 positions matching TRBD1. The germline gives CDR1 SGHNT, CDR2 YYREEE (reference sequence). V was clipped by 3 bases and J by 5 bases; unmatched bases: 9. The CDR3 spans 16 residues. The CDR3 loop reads CASSSPRDRGTYGYTF. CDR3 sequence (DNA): TGTGCCAGCAGCTCGCCCCGGGACAGGGGGACTTATGGCTACACCTTC.

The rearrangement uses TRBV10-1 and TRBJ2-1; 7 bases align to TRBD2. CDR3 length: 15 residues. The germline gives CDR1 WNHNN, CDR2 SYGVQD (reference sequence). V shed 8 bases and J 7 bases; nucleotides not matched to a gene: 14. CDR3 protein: CASGSSGGSVNEQFF. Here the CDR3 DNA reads TGCGCCAGCGGATCTAGCGGTGGTTCGGTTAATGAGCAGTTCTTC.

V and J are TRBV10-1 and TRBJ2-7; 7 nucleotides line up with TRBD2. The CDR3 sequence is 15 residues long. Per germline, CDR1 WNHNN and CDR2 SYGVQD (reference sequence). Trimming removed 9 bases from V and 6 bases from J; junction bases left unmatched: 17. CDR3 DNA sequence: TGCGCCAGTCCGGCGGAGAACTTGGGGAGGGGCGAGCAGTACTTC. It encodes CASPAENLGRGEQYF.

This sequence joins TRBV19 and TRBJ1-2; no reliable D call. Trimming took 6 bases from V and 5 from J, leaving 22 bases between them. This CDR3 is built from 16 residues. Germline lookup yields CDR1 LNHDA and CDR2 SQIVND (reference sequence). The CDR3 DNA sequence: TGTGCCAGTAGGTCGTGGACGACCGCGGGCGGGTATGGCTACACCTTC. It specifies CASRSWTTAGGYGYTF.

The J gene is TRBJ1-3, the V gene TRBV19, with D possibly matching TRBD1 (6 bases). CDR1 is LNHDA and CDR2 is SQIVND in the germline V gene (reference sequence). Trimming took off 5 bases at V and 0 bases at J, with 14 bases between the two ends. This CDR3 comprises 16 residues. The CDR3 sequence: CASSSLDRSSGNTIYF. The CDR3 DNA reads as TGTGCCAGTAGTTCCTTGGACAGATCCTCTGGAAACACCATATATTTT.

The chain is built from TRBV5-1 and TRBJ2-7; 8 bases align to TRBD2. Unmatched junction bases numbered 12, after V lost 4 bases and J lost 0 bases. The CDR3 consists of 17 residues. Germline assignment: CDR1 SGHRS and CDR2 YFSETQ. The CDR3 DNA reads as TGCGCCAGCAGCCCGGGACTAGTGGGTCCTTACTCCTACGAGCAGTACTTC. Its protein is CASSPGLVGPYSYEQYF.

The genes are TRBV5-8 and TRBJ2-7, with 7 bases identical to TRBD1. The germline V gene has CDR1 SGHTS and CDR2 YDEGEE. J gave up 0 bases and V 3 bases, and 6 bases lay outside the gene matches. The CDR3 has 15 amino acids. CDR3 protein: CASSSRGQFSYEQYF. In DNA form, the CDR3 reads TGTGCCAGCAGCTCCAGGGGACAGTTCTCCTACGAGCAGTACTTC.

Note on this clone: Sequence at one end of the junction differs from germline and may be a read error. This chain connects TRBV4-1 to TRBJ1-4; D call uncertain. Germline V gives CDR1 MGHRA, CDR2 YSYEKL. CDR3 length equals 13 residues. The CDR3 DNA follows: TGCGCCAGCAGCCTACCTGTCGCAGAAAAATTGTTTTTT. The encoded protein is CASSLPVAEKLFF.

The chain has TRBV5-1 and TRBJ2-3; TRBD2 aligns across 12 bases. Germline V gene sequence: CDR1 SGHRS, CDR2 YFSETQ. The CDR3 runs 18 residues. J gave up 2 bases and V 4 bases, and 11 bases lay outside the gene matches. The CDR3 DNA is TGCGCCAGCAGCCCGACTAGCGGGAGATATCCGGCCACAGATACGCAGTATTTT. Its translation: CASSPTSGRYPATDTQYF.

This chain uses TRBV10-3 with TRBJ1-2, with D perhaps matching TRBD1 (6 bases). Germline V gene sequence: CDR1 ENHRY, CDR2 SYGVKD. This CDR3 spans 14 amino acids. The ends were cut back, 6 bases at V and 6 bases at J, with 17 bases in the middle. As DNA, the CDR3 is TGTGCCATCAGCGTCACAGGGCTATCAGATGGCTACACCTTC. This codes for CAISVTGLSDGYTF.

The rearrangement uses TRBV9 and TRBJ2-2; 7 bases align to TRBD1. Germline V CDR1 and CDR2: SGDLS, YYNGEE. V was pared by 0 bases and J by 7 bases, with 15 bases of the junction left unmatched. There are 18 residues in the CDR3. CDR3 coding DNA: TGTGCCAGCAGCGTAGCTTGGGTCGCCAGGGGGTCAGGCGGGGAGCTGTTTTTT. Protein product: CASSVAWVARGSGGELFF.

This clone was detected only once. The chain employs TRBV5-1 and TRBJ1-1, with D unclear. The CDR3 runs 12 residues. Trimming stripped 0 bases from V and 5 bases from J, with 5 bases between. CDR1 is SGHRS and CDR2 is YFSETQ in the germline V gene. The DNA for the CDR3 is TGCGCCAGCAGCTTGGAGAGGACTGAAGCTTTCTTT. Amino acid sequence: CASSLERTEAFF.

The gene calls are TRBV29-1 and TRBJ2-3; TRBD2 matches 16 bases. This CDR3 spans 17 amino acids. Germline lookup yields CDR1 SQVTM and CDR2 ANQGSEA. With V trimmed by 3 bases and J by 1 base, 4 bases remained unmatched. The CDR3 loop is CSVDGTSGREGTDTQYF. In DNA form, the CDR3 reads TGCAGCGTTGATGGGACTAGCGGGAGGGAGGGCACAGATACGCAGTATTTT.

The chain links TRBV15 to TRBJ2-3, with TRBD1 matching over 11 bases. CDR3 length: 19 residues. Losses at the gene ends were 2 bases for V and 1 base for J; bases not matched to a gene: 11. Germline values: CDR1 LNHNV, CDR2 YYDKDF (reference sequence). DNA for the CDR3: TGTGCCACCAGCAGAAAGGACAGGGGGCTATTCACAGGCACAGATACGCAGTATTTT. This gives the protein CATSRKDRGLFTGTDTQYF.